These 22 T cell receptor beta chains share one sample of origin, sequenced in a study of technical replicates of blood from a few donors. Measured with immunoSEQ multiplex PCR; TCRdb has only the in-frame clones, and not every one. The table shows more than 95,000 clones, with about 95% occurring only once. The specimen sequenced was T cells isolated from PBMCs. These receptors were collected from a human donor in good health.

The genes are TRBV11-2 and TRBJ1-3; possible D gene TRBD1, 6 bases. V lost 4 bases and J lost 0, with 19 bases in between. CDR3 size: 18 residues. CDR1 is SGHAT, CDR2 FQNNGV, per germline. CDR3 amino acids: CASSSYVGGRSSGNTIYF. In nucleotides, the CDR3 is TGTGCCAGCAGCTCATACGTCGGGGGGCGAAGCTCTGGAAACACCATATATTTT.

The gene calls are TRBV5-1 and TRBJ1-1; D not certain. Germline V gene sequence: CDR1 SGHRS, CDR2 YFSETQ. The CDR3 sequence is 15 residues long. V lost 4 bases and J 3 bases, leaving 16 bases between the germline ends. The CDR3 DNA sequence: TGCGCCAGCAGCCCTAGGCCCTCCTCGGACACTGAAGCTTTCTTT. Residues: CASSPRPSSDTEAFF.

V is TRBV4-1 and J is TRBJ2-5; D is perhaps TRBD2 (6 bases). The CDR3 runs to 16 residues. Germline V lookup: CDR1 MGHRA, CDR2 YSYEKL. The germline V and J ends were trimmed by 5 bases and 4 bases, with 20 bases remaining between them. CDR3 sequence reads: CASSYVGGLWLETQYF. The CDR3 DNA follows: TGCGCCAGCAGCTACGTTGGGGGACTCTGGTTAGAGACCCAGTACTTC.

The rearrangement uses TRBV23-1 and TRBJ1-1; 7 bases line up with TRBD1. TRBV23-1 is an ORF for which the function is uncertain. CDR3 length: 14 amino acids. J gave up 1 base and V 2 bases, and 1 base lay outside the gene matches. The CDR3: CASSQQGGNTEAFF. CDR3 in DNA: TGCGCCAGCAGTCAACAGGGGGGGAACACTGAAGCTTTCTTT.

This chain joins TRBV7-6 and TRBJ2-1, with 10 positions matching TRBD1. With V trimmed by 1 base and J by 10 bases, 16 bases remained unmatched. The length of the CDR3 is 18 residues. Germline lookup yields CDR1 SGHVS and CDR2 FNYEAQ. In DNA form, the CDR3 reads TGTGCCAGCAGCTTAGGGGTCCCCGGGACAGGGGCGTCAAACGAGCAGTTCTTC. Amino acids: CASSLGVPGTGASNEQFF.

This chain links TRBV20-1 with TRBJ1-4; D is unclear. The CDR3 covers 8 residues. The V end was cut by 5 bases, the J end by 10 bases, with 2 bases between. Germline-derived CDR1 and CDR2 are DFQATT and SNEGSKA (reference sequence). CDR3 nucleotide sequence: TGCAGTGCTCTAAAACTGTTTTTT. This translates into CSALKLFF.

The J gene is TRBJ2-1, the V gene TRBV2; D is uncertain. The germline V gene encodes CDR1 SNHLY and CDR2 FYNNEI. The length of the CDR3 is 9 residues. V was pared by 10 bases and J by 7 bases, with 5 bases between. The CDR3 DNA reads TGTGCCACCGGGAATGAGCAGTTCTTC. It translates to CATGNEQFF.

The chain carries TRBV15 and TRBJ1-3; D may be TRBD1 (5 bases). Germline V lookup: CDR1 LNHNV, CDR2 YYDKDF (reference sequence). Trimming removed 0 bases from V and 0 bases from J, with 12 bases in between. This CDR3 contains 17 residues. CDR3 coding DNA: TGTGCCACCAGCAGAGATGGGCGGGGGTACTCTGGAAACACCATATATTTT. It is translated as CATSRDGRGYSGNTIYF.

This chain links TRBV5-5 with TRBJ1-2; D is perhaps TRBD1 (6 bases). CDR1 is SGHKS and CDR2 is YYEKEE in the germline V gene (reference sequence). The CDR3 has 13 amino acids. The V gene lost 8 bases and the J gene lost 5 bases, with 16 bases spanning the gap. CDR3 amino acids: CASIGGVSYGYTF. Here the CDR3 DNA reads TGTGCCAGTATAGGGGGGGTCTCATATGGCTACACCTTC. Full variable domain (remainder filled in from reference TRBV5-5 and TRBJ1-2): DAGVTQSPTHLIKTRGQQVTLRCSPISGHKSVSWYQQVLGQGPQFIFQYYEKEERGRGNFPDRFSARQFPNYSSELNVNALLLGDSALYLCASIGGVSYGYTFGSGTRLTVV.

This chain joins TRBV4-1 and TRBJ1-5; D is undetermined. This CDR3 has 17 residues. CDR1 is MGHRA, CDR2 YSYEKL, per germline. V dropped 1 base and J dropped 0 bases, with 13 bases sitting between them. The CDR3 protein is CASSQGSPTYSNQPQHF. Here the CDR3 DNA reads TGCGCCAGCAGCCAAGGATCTCCAACATATAGCAATCAGCCCCAGCATTTT.

V and J are TRBV7-9 and TRBJ1-5, with unresolved D. V was clipped by 5 bases and J by 4 bases, with 15 bases between them. CDR1 and CDR2 (germline): SEHNR, FQNEAQ (reference sequence). The CDR3 has 15 amino acids. Here the CDR3 DNA reads TGTGCCAGCAGCCCCGCGGGTAACGAGAATCAGCCCCAGCATTTT. This gives the protein CASSPAGNENQPQHF.

The J gene is TRBJ1-1, the V gene TRBV4-1, with D possibly being TRBD1 (5 bases). CDR1 is MGHRA and CDR2 is YSYEKL in the germline V gene. V lost 0 bases, J lost 2 bases, and 13 bases lay in between. This CDR3 comprises 16 residues. This chain's CDR3 is CASSQDIYGGNTEAFF. As DNA, the CDR3 is TGCGCCAGCAGCCAAGATATCTACGGGGGAAACACTGAAGCTTTCTTT.

The V call is TRBV15, the J call TRBJ2-7, with D possibly matching TRBD1 (5 bases). The V end lost 1 base, the J end lost 2 bases, and 12 bases lay between the germline ends. The CDR3 spans 15 residues. Per the germline V gene, CDR1 is LNHNV and CDR2 is YYDKDF (reference sequence). CDR3 nucleotides: TGTGCCACCAGCAGAGTACCACAGGCCACCTACGAGCAGTACTTC. This codes for CATSRVPQATYEQYF.

The chain employs TRBV19 and TRBJ1-4; TRBD1 matches 10 bases. The length of the CDR3 is 15 residues. CDR1 and CDR2 (germline): LNHDA, SQIVND (reference sequence). The V gene end was trimmed by 5 bases and the J gene end by 8 bases; junction bases not matched to a gene: 8. CDR3 nucleotide sequence: TGTGCCAGTAGTGCGCGGACAGGGGGTTCCGAAAAACTGTTTTTT. Translating it yields CASSARTGGSEKLFF. The full variable domain, rest sourced from reference TRBV19 and TRBJ1-4, is DGGITQSPKYLFRKEGQNVTLSCEQNLNHDAMYWYRQDPGQGLRLIYYSQIVNDFQKGDIAEGYSVSREKKESFPLTVTSAQKNPTAFYLCASSARTGGSEKLFFGSGTQLSVL.

The chain is built from TRBV29-1 and TRBJ1-3; TRBD1 aligns across 9 bases. The germline CDR1 and CDR2 sequences are SQVTM and ANQGSEA. There are 15 residues in the CDR3. Trimming at V came to 4 bases and at J to 2 bases, leaving 6 bases not matched to a gene. CDR3 protein: CSVGGGTGTGNTIYF. CDR3 sequence (DNA): TGCAGCGTTGGGGGGGGGACAGGGACTGGAAACACCATATATTTT.

This chain joins TRBV2 and TRBJ1-2; D call uncertain. The CDR3 extends over 15 amino acids. Germline V gene sequence: CDR1 SNHLY, CDR2 FYNNEI. Deletions cut 7 bases from V and 3 bases from J, with 18 bases between. DNA of the CDR3: TGTGCCAGCACCCAATGGAGGGTTGTCGACTATGGCTACACCTTC. Translation: CASTQWRVVDYGYTF.

The CDR3 region is CASSLVPDNEQFF. The CDR3 DNA reads TGTGCCAGCAGCTTAGTTCCTGACAATGAGCAGTTCTTC. This chain connects TRBV11-3 to TRBJ2-1; D is unresolved. Germline-derived CDR1 and CDR2 are SGHNT and YENEEA. Trimming pared 1 base from V and 5 bases from J, leaving 6 bases between. The CDR3 totals 13 residues.

This chain links TRBV2 with TRBJ1-6; D perhaps matches TRBD1 (6 bases). CDR3 length: 11 residues. With 10 bases removed from V and 9 bases from J, the gap between germline ends came to 10 bases. The V gene's germline CDR1 is SNHLY and CDR2 FYNNEI. The CDR3 sequence: CATGQPSPLHF. The CDR3 DNA reads TGTGCCACCGGACAGCCTTCACCCCTCCACTTT.

V is TRBV2 and J is TRBJ2-5; 8 bases line up with TRBD2. V lost 7 bases and J lost 5; bases outside the gene matches: 12. Per the germline V gene, CDR1 is SNHLY and CDR2 is FYNNEI. This CDR3 contains 15 residues. As DNA, the CDR3 is TGTGCCAGCACCGCCCGACTAGCGAGCCGGGAGACCCAGTACTTC. It yields the protein CASTARLASRETQYF.

In its sample, this clone was seen once. Additional DNA sequences in this sample encode the identical CDR3. The chain is built from TRBV29-1 and TRBJ1-1, with a weak D call TRBD1 (6 bases). The germline V gene encodes CDR1 SQVTM and CDR2 ANQGSEA. V dropped 4 bases and J dropped 1 base, with 10 bases sitting between them. CDR3 size: 13 residues. CDR3 in amino acids: CSVVGQPNTEAFF. The CDR3 nucleotides are TGCAGCGTTGTAGGACAGCCGAACACTGAAGCTTTCTTT.

The rearrangement links TRBV6-5 to TRBJ1-1; D gene ambiguous. The germline V and J ends were trimmed by 4 bases and 1 base, with 16 bases remaining between them. This CDR3 has 16 residues. Germline assignment: CDR1 MNHEY and CDR2 SVGAGI. The CDR3 region has the DNA TGTGCCAGCAGTTCGACTCGGGGTTATAGGAACACTGAAGCTTTCTTT. Encoded protein: CASSSTRGYRNTEAFF.

The J gene is TRBJ2-7, the V gene TRBV28; no definite D call. The CDR3 loop spans 12 amino acids. Trimming removed 7 bases at V and 6 bases at J, with 13 bases between. Germline V lookup: CDR1 MDHEN, CDR2 SYDVKM. The CDR3 loop reads CASTSEDSEQYF. DNA for the CDR3: TGTGCCAGCACCTCTGAGGATTCCGAGCAGTACTTC. The full variable domain, rest sourced from reference TRBV28 and TRBJ2-7, is DVKVTQSSRYLVKRTGEKVFLECVQDMDHENMFWYRQDPGLGLRLIYFSYDVKMKEKGDIPEGYSVSREKKERFSLILESASTNQTSMYLCASTSEDSEQYFGPGTRLTVT.